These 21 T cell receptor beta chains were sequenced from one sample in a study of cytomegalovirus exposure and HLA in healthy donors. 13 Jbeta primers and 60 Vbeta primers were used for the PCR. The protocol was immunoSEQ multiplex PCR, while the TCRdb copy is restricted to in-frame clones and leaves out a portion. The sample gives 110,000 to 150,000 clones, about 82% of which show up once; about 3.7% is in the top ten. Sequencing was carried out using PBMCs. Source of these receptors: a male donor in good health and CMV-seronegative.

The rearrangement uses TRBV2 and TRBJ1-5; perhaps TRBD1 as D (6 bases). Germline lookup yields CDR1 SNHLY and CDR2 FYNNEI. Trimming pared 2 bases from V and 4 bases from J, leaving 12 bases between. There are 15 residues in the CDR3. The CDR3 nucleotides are TGTGCCAGCAGTGAAAGAGTACAGGGTAATCAGCCCCAGCATTTT. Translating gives CASSERVQGNQPQHF.

The CDR3: CASTDRVLGYTF. The CDR3 DNA is TGTGCCAGCACGGACAGGGTCTTAGGCTACACCTTC. The rearrangement links TRBV6-5 to TRBJ1-2; 8 bases match TRBD1. The CDR3 length is 12 residues. Germline CDR1 reads MNHEY; CDR2 reads SVGAGI. V was pared by 7 bases and J by 8 bases, with 6 bases of the junction left unmatched.

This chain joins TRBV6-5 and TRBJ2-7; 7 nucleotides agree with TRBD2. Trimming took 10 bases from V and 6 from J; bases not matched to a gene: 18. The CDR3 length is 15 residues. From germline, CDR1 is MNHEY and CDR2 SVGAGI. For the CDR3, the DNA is TGTGCCACCAAGCCCCTTCTGACTAGCTCTGGCGAGCAGTACTTC. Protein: CATKPLLTSSGEQYF.

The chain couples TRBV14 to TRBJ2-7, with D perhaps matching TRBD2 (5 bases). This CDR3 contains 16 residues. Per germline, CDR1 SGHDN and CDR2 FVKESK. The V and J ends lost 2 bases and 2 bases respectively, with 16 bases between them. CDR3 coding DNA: TGTGCCAGCAGCCAATTAACGGACTCAAAACCCTACGAGCAGTACTTC. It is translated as CASSQLTDSKPYEQYF.

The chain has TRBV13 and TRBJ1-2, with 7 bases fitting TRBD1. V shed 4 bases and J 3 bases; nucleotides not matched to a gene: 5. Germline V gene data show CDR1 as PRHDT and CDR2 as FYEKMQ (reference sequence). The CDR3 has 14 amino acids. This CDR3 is CASSSTTGDYGYTF. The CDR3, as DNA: TGTGCCAGCAGCTCAACAACAGGGGACTATGGCTACACCTTC.

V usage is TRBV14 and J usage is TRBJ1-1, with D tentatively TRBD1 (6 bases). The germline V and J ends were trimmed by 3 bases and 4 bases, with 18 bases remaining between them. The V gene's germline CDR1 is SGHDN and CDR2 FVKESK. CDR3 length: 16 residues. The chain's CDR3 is CASSHQGLYWGTEAFF. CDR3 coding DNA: TGTGCCAGCAGCCATCAGGGGCTATATTGGGGCACTGAAGCTTTCTTT.

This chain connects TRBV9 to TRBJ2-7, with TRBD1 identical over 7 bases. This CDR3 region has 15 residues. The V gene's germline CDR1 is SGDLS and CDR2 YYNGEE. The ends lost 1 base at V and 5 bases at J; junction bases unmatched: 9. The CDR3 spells CASSVSVRQGDEQYF. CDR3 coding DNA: TGTGCCAGCAGCGTATCAGTGCGGCAGGGGGACGAGCAGTACTTC.

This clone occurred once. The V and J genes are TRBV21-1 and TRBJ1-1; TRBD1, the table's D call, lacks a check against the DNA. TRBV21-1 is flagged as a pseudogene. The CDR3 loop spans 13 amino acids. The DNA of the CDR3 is TGTGCCAGCAGCACCCCCTGGCAGAATGAAGCTTTCTTT. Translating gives CASSTPWQNEAFF.

CDR3 nucleotide sequence: TGTGCCAGCAGAGTGGAGCCCTCTCGGAATACGCAGTATTTT. Its protein is CASRVEPSRNTQYF. The chain recombines TRBV28 with TRBJ2-3, with no clear D. The CDR3 totals 14 residues. V shed 6 bases and J shed 7 bases, with 17 bases lying between them. CDR1 MDHEN and CDR2 SYDVKM come from the germline V gene.

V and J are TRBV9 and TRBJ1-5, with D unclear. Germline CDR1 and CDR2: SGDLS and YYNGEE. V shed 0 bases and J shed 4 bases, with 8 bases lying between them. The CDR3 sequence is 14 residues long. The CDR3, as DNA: TGTGCCAGCAGCGTAGGACAAAGTAATCAGCCCCAGCATTTT. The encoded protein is CASSVGQSNQPQHF.

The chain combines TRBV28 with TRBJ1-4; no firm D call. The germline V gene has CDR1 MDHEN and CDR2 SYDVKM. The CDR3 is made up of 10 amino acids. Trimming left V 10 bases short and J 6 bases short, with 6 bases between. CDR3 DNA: TGTGCCACCTCTGATGAAAAACTGTTTTTT. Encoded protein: CATSDEKLFF.

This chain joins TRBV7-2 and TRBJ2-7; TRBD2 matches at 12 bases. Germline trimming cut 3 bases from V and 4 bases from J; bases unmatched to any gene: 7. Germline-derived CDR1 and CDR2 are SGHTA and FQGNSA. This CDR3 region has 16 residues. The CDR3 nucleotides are TGTGCCAGCAGCTTTGTGACTAGCGGGAGTCGTTACGAGCAGTACTTC. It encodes CASSFVTSGSRYEQYF. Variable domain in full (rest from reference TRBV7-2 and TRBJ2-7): GAGVSQSPSNKVTEKGKDVELRCDPISGHTALYWYRQSLGQGLEFLIYFQGNSAPDKSGLPSDRFSAERTGGSVSTLTIQRTQQEDSAVYLCASSFVTSGSRYEQYFGPGTRLTVT.

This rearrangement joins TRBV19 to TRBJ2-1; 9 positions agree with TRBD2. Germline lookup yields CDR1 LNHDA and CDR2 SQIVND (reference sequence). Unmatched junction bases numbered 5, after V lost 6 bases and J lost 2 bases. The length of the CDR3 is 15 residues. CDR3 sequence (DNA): TGTGCCAGTAGCCTGACTAGCGGTCCCTACAATGAGCAGTTCTTC. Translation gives CASSLTSGPYNEQFF.

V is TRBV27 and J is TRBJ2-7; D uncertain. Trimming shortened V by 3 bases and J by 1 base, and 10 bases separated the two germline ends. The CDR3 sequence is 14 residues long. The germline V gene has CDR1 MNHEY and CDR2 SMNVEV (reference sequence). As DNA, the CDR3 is TGTGCCAGCAGTTTCGAACAGAGTTCCTACGAGCAGTACTTC. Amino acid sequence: CASSFEQSSYEQYF.

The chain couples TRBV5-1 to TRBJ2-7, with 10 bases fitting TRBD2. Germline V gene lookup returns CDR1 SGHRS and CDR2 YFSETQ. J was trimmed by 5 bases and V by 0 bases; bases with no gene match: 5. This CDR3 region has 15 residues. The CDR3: CASSLALAGGDEQYF. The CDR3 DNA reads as TGCGCCAGCAGCTTGGCGTTAGCGGGAGGCGACGAGCAGTACTTC.

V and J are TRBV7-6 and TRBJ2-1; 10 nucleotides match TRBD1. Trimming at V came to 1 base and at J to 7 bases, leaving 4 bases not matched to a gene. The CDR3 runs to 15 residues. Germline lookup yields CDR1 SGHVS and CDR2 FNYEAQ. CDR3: CASSLVGDRGNEQFF. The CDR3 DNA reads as TGTGCCAGCAGCTTAGTAGGGGACAGGGGTAATGAGCAGTTCTTC. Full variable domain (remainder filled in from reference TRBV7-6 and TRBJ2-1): GAGVSQSPRYKVTKRGQDVALRCDPISGHVSLYWYRQALGQGPEFLTYFNYEAQQDKSGLPNDRFSAERPEGSISTLTIQRTEQRDSAMYRCASSLVGDRGNEQFFGPGTRLTVL.

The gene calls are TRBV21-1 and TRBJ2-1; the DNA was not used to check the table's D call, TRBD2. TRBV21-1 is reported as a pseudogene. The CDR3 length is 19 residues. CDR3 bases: TGTGCCAGCAGCAAAGAACACAGGGGAAACGGGAGGGATAGCGGTGAGCAGTTCTTC. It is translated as CASSKEHRGNGRDSGEQFF.

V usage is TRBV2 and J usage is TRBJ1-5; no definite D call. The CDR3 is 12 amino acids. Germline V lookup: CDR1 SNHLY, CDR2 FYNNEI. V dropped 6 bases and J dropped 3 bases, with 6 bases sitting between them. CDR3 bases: TGTGCCAGCAGCACCTACAATCAGCCCCAGCATTTT. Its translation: CASSTYNQPQHF.

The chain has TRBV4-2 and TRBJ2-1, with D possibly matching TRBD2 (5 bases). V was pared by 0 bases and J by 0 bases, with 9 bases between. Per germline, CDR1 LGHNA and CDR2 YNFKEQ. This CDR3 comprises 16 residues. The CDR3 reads CASSQEGESSYNEQFF. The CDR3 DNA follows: TGTGCCAGCAGCCAAGAGGGAGAGAGCTCCTACAATGAGCAGTTCTTC.

CDR3 residues: CASSVAVTDTQYF. CDR3 DNA: TGTGCCAGCAGCGTAGCGGTCACAGATACGCAGTATTTT. The genes are TRBV9 and TRBJ2-3, with no clear D. From germline, CDR1 is SGDLS and CDR2 YYNGEE. Trimming removed 0 bases from V and 2 bases from J, with 4 bases in between. The CDR3 loop spans 13 amino acids.

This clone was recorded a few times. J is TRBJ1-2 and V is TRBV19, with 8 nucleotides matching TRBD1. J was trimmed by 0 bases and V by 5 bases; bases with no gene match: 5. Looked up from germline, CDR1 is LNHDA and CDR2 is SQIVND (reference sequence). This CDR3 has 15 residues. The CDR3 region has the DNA TGTGCCAGTAGTCCCCGGACAGGGACTAACTATGGCTACACCTTC. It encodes CASSPRTGTNYGYTF.